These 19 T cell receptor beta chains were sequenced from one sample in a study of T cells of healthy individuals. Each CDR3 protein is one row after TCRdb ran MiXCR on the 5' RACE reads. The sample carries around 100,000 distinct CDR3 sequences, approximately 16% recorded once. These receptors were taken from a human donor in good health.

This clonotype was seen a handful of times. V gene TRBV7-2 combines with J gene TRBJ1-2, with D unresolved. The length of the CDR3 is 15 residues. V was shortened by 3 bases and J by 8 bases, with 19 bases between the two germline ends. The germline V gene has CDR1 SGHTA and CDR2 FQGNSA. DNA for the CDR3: TGTGCCAGCAGCTTTCTCGAGGTCCCCCGGGAGGGCTACACCTTC. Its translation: CASSFLEVPREGYTF.

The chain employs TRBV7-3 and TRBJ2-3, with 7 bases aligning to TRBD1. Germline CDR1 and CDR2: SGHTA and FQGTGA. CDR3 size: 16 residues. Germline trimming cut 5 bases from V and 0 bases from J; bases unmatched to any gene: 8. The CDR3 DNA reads TGTGCCAGCAGCATAGGGACAGTTACTAGCACAGATACGCAGTATTTT. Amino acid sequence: CASSIGTVTSTDTQYF.

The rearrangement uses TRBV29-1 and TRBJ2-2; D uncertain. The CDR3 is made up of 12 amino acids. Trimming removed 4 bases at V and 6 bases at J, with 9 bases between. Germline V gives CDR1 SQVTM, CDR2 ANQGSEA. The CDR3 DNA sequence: TGCAGCGTTGGTTCGCCGCCCGGGGAGCTGTTTTTT. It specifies CSVGSPPGELFF.

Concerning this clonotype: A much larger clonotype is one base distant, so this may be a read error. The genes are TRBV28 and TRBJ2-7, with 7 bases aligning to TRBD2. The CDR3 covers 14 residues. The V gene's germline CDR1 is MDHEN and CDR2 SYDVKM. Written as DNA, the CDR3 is TGTGCCAACAGTTTATTGGGGGGGTCGGACGAGCAGTACTTC. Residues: CANSLLGGSDEQYF.

CDR3 residues: CSASVAGVPDTQYF. DNA of the CDR3: TGCAGTGCTAGTGTAGCGGGAGTCCCAGATACGCAGTATTTT. V and J are TRBV20-1 and TRBJ2-3; 9 nucleotides agree with TRBD2. The CDR3 spans 14 residues. The V and J ends lost 3 bases and 4 bases, in that order; junction bases with no gene match: 5. Germline CDR1 DFQATT, CDR2 SNEGSKA (reference sequence).

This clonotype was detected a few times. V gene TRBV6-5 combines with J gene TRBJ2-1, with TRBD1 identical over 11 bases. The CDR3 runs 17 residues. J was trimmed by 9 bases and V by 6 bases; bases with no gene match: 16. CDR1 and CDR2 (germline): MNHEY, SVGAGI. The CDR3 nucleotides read TGTGCCAGCAGCCGGCACACCGCGGGACAGGGGGGGAGTGAGCAGTTCTTC. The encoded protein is CASSRHTAGQGGSEQFF.

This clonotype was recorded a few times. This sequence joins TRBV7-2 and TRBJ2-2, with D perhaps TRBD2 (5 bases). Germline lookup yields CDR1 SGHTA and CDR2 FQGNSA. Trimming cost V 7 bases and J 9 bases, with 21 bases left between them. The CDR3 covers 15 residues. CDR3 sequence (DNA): TGTGCCAGCACCCTCCCTAGCAGCGACGAAAGGGAGCTGTTTTTT. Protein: CASTLPSSDERELFF.

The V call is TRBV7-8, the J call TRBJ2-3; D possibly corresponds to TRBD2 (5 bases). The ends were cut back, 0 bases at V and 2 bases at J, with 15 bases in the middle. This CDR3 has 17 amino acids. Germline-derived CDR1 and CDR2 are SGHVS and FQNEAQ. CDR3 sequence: CASSLARLSSYTDTQYF. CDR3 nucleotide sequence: TGTGCCAGCAGCTTAGCTCGACTATCCAGTTACACAGATACGCAGTATTTT.

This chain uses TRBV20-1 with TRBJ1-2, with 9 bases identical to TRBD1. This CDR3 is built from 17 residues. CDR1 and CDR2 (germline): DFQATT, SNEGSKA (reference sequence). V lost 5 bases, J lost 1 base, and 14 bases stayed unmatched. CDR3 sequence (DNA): TGCAGTGCTTCCCTAGCAACAGGGGGCCTATTTAACTATGGCTACACCTTC. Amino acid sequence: CSASLATGGLFNYGYTF.

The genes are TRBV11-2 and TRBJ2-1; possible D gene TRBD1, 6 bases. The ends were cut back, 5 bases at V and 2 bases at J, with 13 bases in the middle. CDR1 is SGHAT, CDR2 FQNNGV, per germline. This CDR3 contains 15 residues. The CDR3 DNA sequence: TGTGCCAGCAGCCCGGCCAGGGGCGCCTACAATGAGCAGTTCTTC. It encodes CASSPARGAYNEQFF.

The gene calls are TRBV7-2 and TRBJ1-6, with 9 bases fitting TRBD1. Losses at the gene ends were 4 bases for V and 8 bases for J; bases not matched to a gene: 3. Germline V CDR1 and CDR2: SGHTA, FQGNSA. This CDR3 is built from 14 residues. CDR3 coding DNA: TGTGCCAGCAGCTCAAGGGACAGGGATTCACCCCTCCACTTT. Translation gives CASSSRDRDSPLHF. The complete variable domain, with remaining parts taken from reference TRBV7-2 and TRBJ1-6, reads GAGVSQSPSNKVTEKGKDVELRCDPISGHTALYWYRQSLGQGLEFLIYFQGNSAPDKSGLPSDRFSAERTGGSVSTLTIQRTQQEDSAVYLCASSSRDRDSPLHFGNGTRLTVT.

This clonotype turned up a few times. CDR3 in DNA: TGTGCCAGCAGCTTAGAGTCGGGGCGGGACGGTGAGACCCAGTACTTC. Protein sequence: CASSLESGRDGETQYF. J is TRBJ2-5 and V is TRBV7-2, with D possibly being TRBD2 (6 bases). V shed 1 base and J shed 5 bases, with 17 bases lying between them. Germline V gene sequence: CDR1 SGHTA, CDR2 FQGNSA. The CDR3 runs 16 residues.

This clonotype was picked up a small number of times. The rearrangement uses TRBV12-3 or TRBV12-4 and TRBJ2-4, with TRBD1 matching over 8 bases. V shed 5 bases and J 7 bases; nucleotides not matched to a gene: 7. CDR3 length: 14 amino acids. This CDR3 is CASSASGGWNIQYF. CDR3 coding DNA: TGTGCCAGCAGTGCTTCAGGGGGCTGGAACATTCAGTACTTC.

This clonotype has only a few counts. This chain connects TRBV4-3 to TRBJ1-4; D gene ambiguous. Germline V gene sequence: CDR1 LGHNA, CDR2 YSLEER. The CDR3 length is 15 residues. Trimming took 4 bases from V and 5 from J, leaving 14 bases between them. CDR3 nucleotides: TGCGCCAGCAGCCTTAGTCTGGCATTAAATGAAAAACTGTTTTTT. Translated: CASSLSLALNEKLFF.

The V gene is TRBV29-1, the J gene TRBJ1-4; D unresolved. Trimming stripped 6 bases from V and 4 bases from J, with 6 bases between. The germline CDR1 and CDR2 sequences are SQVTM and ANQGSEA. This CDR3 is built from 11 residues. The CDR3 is CSVALNEKLFF. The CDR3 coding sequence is TGCAGCGTAGCCCTTAATGAAAAACTGTTTTTT.

As DNA, the CDR3 is TGTGCCAGTAGTATTCTAAATAGCGACGATGAGCAGTTCTTC. It translates to CASSILNSDDEQFF. The rearrangement joins TRBV19 to TRBJ2-1, with a possible D match to TRBD2 (5 bases). Germline CDR1 LNHDA, CDR2 SQIVND (reference sequence). With 3 bases removed from V and 8 bases from J, the gap between germline ends came to 14 bases. The CDR3 extends over 14 amino acids.

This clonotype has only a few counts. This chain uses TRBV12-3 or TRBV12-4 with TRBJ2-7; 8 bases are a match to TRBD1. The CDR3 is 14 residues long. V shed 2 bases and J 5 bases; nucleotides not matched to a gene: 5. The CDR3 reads CASSLSQGANEQYF. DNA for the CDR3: TGTGCCAGCAGTTTAAGCCAGGGGGCGAACGAGCAGTACTTC.

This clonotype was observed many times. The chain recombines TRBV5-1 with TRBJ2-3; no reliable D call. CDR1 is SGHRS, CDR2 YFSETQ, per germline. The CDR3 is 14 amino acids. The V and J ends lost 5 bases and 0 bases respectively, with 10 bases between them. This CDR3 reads CASRNRPSTDTQYF. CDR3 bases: TGCGCCAGCAGGAATCGACCTAGCACAGATACGCAGTATTTT.

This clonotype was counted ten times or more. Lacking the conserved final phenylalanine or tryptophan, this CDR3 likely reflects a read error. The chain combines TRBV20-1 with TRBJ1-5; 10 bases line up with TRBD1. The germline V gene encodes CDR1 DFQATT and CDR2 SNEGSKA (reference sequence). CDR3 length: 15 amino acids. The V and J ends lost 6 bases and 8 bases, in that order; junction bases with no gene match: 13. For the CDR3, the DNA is TGCAGTGCACTCCCACCGGGACAGGGGACGGAGCCCCAGCATTCT. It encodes CSALPPGQGTEPQHS.